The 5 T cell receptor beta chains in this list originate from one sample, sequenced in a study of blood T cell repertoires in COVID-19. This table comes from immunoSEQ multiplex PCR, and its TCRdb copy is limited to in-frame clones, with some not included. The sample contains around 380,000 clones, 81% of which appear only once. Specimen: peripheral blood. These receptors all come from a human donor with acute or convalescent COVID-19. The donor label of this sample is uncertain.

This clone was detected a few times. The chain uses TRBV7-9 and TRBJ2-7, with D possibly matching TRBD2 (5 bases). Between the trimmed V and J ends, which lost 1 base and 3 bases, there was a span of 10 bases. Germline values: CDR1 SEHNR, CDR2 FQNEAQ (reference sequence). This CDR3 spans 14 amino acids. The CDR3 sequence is CASSLGHGVYEQYF. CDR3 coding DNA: TGTGCCAGCAGCTTAGGTCACGGGGTCTACGAGCAGTACTTC.

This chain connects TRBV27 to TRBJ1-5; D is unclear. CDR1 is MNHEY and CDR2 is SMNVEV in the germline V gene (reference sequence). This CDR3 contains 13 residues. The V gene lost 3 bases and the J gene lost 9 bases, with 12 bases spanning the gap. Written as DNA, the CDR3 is TGTGCCAGCAGTTTTGATCACTCCTCGCCCCAGCATTTT. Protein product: CASSFDHSSPQHF.

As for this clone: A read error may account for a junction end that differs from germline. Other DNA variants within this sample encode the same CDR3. CDR3 sequence (DNA): TGTGCCAGCAGCTTAGACGGGGGGGTGAATCAGCCTCAGCATTTT. Its protein is CASSLDGGVNQPQHF. The rearrangement joins TRBV7-8 to TRBJ1-5, with a weak D call TRBD1 (5 bases). Germline-derived CDR1 and CDR2 are SGHVS and FQNEAQ. CDR3 size: 15 residues.

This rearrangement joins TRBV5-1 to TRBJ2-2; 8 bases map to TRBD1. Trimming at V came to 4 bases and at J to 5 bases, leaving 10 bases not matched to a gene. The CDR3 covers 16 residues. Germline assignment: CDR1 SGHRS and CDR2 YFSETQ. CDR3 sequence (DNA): TGCGCCAGCAGCACCGCAGGGGGCGTAAAGACCGGGGAGCTGTTTTTT. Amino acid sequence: CASSTAGGVKTGELFF.

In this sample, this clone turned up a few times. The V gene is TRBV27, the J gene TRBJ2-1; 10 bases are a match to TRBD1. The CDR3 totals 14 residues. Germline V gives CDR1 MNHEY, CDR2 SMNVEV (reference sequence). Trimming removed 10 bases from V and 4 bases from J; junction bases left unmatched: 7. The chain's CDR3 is CATLRTGGYNEQFF. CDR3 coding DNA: TGTGCCACCTTGAGGACAGGGGGGTACAATGAGCAGTTCTTC.